Following are 16 T cell receptor beta chains from one sample sequenced in a study of shared clonotypes between healthy human individuals. Repertoires were generated with immunoSEQ multiplex PCR, while TCRdb's copy carries only in-frame clones and drops some. The sample includes some 500,000 clones, 90% to 96% of them seen just once. Specimen: naive CD4+ T cells sorted from blood. Described subset: CD45RA+ positively selected. These receptors were taken from a woman between 25 and 40 years old in good health.

The V call is TRBV21-1, the J call TRBJ2-7; whether TRBD2, the table's D call, matches the DNA was not checked. TRBV21-1 represents a pseudogene. The CDR3 consists of 13 residues. CDR3 protein: CASSKTGAYEQYF. The CDR3 nucleotides read TGTGCCAGCAGCAAAACGGGAGCCTACGAGCAGTACTTC.

J is TRBJ2-4 and V is TRBV5-6, with D tentatively TRBD2 (5 bases). Trimming removed 4 bases from V and 3 bases from J, with 8 bases in between. This CDR3 has 13 amino acids. Germline-derived CDR1 and CDR2 are SGHDT and YYEEEE. The CDR3 nucleotides read TGTGCCAGCAGCCCACGGGACAAAAACATTCAGTACTTC. Translation: CASSPRDKNIQYF.

The V gene is TRBV15, the J gene TRBJ2-7; possibly TRBD2 for D (5 bases). This CDR3 has 15 residues. V was clipped by 5 bases and J by 2 bases, with 16 bases between them. CDR1 is LNHNV, CDR2 YYDKDF, per germline (reference sequence). This CDR3 is CATSLRRSEAYEQYF. The CDR3 nucleotides read TGTGCCACCAGCTTACGACGATCGGAGGCCTACGAGCAGTACTTC.

The chain recombines TRBV15 with TRBJ1-2; D gene uncertain. The CDR3 totals 13 residues. Germline loops: CDR1 LNHNV, CDR2 YYDKDF (reference sequence). The ends were cut back, 0 bases at V and 8 bases at J, with 10 bases in the middle. As DNA, the CDR3 is TGTGCCACCAGCAGAGATATCCCGAGCGGCTACACCTTC. As protein: CATSRDIPSGYTF.

The chain combines TRBV7-9 with TRBJ2-7; TRBD1 is a possible D gene (6 bases). The CDR3 length is 16 residues. The germline V gene has CDR1 SEHNR and CDR2 FQNEAQ (reference sequence). V gave up 0 bases and J gave up 1 base, with 13 bases separating them. The CDR3 DNA reads as TGTGCCAGCAGCTTAGCCCACTGGACAGCTTCCTACGAGCAGTACTTC. Its protein is CASSLAHWTASYEQYF.

This chain connects TRBV7-9 to TRBJ1-4; D is ambiguous. Germline V gene data show CDR1 as SEHNR and CDR2 as FQNEAQ (reference sequence). V was clipped by 5 bases and J by 0 bases, with 7 bases between them. The CDR3 is 14 residues long. The CDR3 protein is CASSRLTTNEKLFF. In DNA form, the CDR3 reads TGTGCCAGCAGCCGCCTTACAACTAATGAAAAACTGTTTTTT.

The chain carries TRBV18 and TRBJ2-7; 10 bases fit TRBD2. The CDR3 loop spans 13 amino acids. The V segment lost 5 bases and the J segment 3 bases; nucleotides outside the gene matches: 1. The germline V gene has CDR1 KGHSH and CDR2 LQKENI. The CDR3 DNA follows: TGTGCCAGCTCATGGACTAGCGGCTACGAGCAGTACTTC. Translated: CASSWTSGYEQYF. Full variable domain (rest looked up from reference TRBV18 and TRBJ2-7): NAGVMQNPRHLVRRRGQEARLRCSPMKGHSHVYWYRQLPEEGLKFMVYLQKENIIDESGMPKERFSAEFPKEGPSILRIQQVVRGDSAAYFCASSWTSGYEQYFGPGTRLTVT.

The gene calls are TRBV19 and TRBJ2-2; a weak D match, TRBD1 (6 bases). There are 14 residues in the CDR3. Between the trimmed V and J ends, which lost 5 bases and 6 bases, there was a span of 13 bases. CDR1 LNHDA and CDR2 SQIVND come from the germline V gene (reference sequence). This chain's CDR3 is CASSAYRVPGELFF. As DNA, the CDR3 is TGTGCCAGTAGTGCCTACAGGGTCCCCGGGGAGCTGTTTTTT.

The genes are TRBV7-8 and TRBJ1-4; no clear D gene. Germline CDR1 is SGHVS and CDR2 is FQNEAQ. This CDR3 contains 14 residues. V was trimmed by 5 bases and J by 8 bases, leaving 15 bases between them. The DNA of the CDR3 is TGTGCCAGCAGCCTCTTACGTTCGAGGGAAAAACTGTTTTTT. It translates to CASSLLRSREKLFF.

V and J are TRBV7-9 and TRBJ1-6; no reliable D call. There are 13 residues in the CDR3. Germline V gives CDR1 SEHNR, CDR2 FQNEAQ (reference sequence). V lost 5 bases, J lost 6 bases, and 8 bases lay in between. CDR3 region: CASSQSGNSPLHF. The CDR3 nucleotides read TGTGCCAGCAGCCAATCCGGTAATTCACCCCTCCACTTT.

The chain recombines TRBV5-1 with TRBJ2-1, with TRBD2 identical over 8 bases. CDR1 and CDR2 (germline): SGHRS, YFSETQ. Trimming at V came to 4 bases and at J to 0 bases, leaving 18 bases not matched to a gene. This CDR3 is built from 20 residues. CDR3 amino acids: CASSPQQWVTSASSYNEQFF. CDR3 in DNA: TGCGCCAGCAGCCCGCAGCAGTGGGTGACTAGCGCTAGCTCCTACAATGAGCAGTTCTTC.

This clone was found once. The chain has TRBV2 and TRBJ1-4; D ambiguous. The CDR3 loop spans 16 amino acids. Per germline, CDR1 SNHLY and CDR2 FYNNEI. Trimming removed 7 bases at V and 5 bases at J, with 20 bases between. CDR3 sequence reads: CASTAAGLSGNEKLFF. Written as DNA, the CDR3 is TGTGCCAGCACGGCCGCGGGGTTGAGCGGGAATGAAAAACTGTTTTTT.

This sequence joins TRBV28 and TRBJ2-2; TRBD1 matches 8 bases. The J segment lost 5 bases and the V segment lost 6 bases, leaving 8 bases of the junction unmatched. The CDR3 is 15 residues long. Per germline, CDR1 MDHEN and CDR2 SYDVKM. The chain's CDR3 is CASRAGGERTGELFF. CDR3 DNA: TGTGCCAGCAGGGCAGGGGGCGAAAGGACCGGGGAGCTGTTTTTT.

V is TRBV4-2 and J is TRBJ2-3, with TRBD2 matching 13 bases. V shed 5 bases and J 2 bases; nucleotides not matched to a gene: 7. The CDR3 has 17 amino acids. From germline, CDR1 is LGHNA and CDR2 YNFKEQ. The CDR3 nucleotides are TGTGCCAGCAGCGTCGGACTAGCGGGGGTAAACACAGATACGCAGTATTTT. Encoded protein: CASSVGLAGVNTDTQYF.

The rearrangement uses TRBV7-6 and TRBJ2-6, with D possibly TRBD2 on 6 matching bases. This CDR3 is built from 17 residues. V dropped 5 bases and J dropped 4 bases, with 18 bases sitting between them. Per the germline V gene, CDR1 is SGHVS and CDR2 is FNYEAQ. CDR3 coding DNA: TGTGCCAGCAGCATAGGGACGGGAGTGTCCGGGGCCAACGTCCTGACTTTC. It is translated as CASSIGTGVSGANVLTF.

Remarks on this clone: In the same sample, other DNA sequences code for this CDR3. This chain uses TRBV5-1 with TRBJ2-7; 11 bases align to TRBD2. V dropped 4 bases and J dropped 3; count of bases not matched to a gene: 6. Germline CDR1 SGHRS, CDR2 YFSETQ. The CDR3 runs 15 residues. The CDR3: CASSPRLAGSYEQYF. CDR3 DNA: TGCGCCAGCAGCCCACGACTAGCGGGAAGCTACGAGCAGTACTTC.